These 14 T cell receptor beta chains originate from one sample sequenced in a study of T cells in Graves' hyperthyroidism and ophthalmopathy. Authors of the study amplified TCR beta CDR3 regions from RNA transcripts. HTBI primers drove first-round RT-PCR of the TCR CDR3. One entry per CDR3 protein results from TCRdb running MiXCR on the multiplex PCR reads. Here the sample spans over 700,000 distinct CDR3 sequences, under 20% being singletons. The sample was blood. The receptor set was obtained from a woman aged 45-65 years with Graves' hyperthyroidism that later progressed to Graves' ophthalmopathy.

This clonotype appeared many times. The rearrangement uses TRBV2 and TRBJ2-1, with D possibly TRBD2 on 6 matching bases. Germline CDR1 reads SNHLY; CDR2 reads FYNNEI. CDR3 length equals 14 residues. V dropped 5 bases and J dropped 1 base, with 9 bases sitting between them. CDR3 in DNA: TGTGCCAGCAGTCGGGAGAAATCCTACAATGAGCAGTTCTTC. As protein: CASSREKSYNEQFF.

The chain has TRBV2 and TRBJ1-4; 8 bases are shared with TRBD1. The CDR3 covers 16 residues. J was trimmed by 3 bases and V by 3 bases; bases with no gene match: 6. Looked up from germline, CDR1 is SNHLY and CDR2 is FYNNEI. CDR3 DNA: TGTGCCAGCAGTGACCCGGGACAGGCGTCTAATGAAAAACTGTTTTTT. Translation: CASSDPGQASNEKLFF.

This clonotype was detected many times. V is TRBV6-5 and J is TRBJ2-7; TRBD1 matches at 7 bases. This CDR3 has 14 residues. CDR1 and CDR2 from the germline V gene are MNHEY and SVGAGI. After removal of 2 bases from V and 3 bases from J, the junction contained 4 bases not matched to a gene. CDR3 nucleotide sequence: TGTGCCAGCAGTTACGGGAGACAGGGCTACGAGCAGTACTTC. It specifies CASSYGRQGYEQYF.

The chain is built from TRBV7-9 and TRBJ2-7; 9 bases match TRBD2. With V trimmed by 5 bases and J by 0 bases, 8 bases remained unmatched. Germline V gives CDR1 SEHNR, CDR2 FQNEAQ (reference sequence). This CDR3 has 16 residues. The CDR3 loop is CASSLPLAGASYEQYF. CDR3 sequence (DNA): TGTGCCAGCAGCCTACCTTTAGCGGGGGCCTCCTACGAGCAGTACTTC.

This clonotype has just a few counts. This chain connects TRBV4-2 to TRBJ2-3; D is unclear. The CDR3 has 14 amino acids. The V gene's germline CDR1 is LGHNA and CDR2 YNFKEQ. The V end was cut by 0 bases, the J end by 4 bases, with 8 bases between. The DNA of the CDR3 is TGTGCCAGCAGCCAAGATATAAGGTCAGATACGCAGTATTTT. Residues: CASSQDIRSDTQYF.

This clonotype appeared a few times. For the CDR3, the DNA is TGTGCCAGCAGCCGGACCGGACAGGGGGACAATGAGCAGTTCTTC. It specifies CASSRTGQGDNEQFF. V is TRBV3-1 and J is TRBJ2-1; 10 bases match TRBD1. The CDR3 totals 15 residues. With V trimmed by 4 bases and J by 5 bases, 5 bases remained unmatched. Germline V gives CDR1 LGHDT, CDR2 YNNKEL (reference sequence).

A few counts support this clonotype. The CDR3 DNA follows: TGTGCCAGCATGGGATCAGGCCGGGATAGCAATCAGCCCCAGCATTTT. Protein sequence: CASMGSGRDSNQPQHF. The chain recombines TRBV2 with TRBJ1-5; D is unresolved. The V gene's germline CDR1 is SNHLY and CDR2 FYNNEI. This CDR3 spans 16 amino acids. V was trimmed by 7 bases and J by 0 bases, leaving 16 bases between them.

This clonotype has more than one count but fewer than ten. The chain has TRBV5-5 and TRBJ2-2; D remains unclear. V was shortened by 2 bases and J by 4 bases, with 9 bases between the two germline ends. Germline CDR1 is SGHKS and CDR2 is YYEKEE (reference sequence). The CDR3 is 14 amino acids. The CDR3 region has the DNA TGTGCCAGCAGCTTTGCAGCCGGCACCGGGGAGCTGTTTTTT. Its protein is CASSFAAGTGELFF.

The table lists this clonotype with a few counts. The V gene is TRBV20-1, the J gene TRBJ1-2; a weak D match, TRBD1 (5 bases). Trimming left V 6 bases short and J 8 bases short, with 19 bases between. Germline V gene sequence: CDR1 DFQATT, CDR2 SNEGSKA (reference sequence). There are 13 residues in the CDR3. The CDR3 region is CSAPLGGEGGYTF. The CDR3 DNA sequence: TGCAGTGCCCCTCTTGGGGGGGAGGGCGGCTACACCTTC.

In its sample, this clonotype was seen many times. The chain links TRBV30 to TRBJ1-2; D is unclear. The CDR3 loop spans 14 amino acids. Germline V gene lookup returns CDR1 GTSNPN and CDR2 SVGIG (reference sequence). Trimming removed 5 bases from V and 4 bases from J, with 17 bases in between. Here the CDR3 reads CAWGTRERVYGYTF. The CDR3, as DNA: TGTGCCTGGGGCACAAGGGAGAGGGTCTATGGCTACACCTTC.

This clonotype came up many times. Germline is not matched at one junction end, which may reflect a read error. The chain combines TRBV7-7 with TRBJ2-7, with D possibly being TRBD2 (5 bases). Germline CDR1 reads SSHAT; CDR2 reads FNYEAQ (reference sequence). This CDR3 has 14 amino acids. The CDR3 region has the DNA TGTGCTAGCAGCGTCCGAGAGGGTTCCTACGAGCAGTACTTC. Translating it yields CASSVREGSYEQYF. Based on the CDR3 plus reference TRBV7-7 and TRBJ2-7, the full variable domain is GAGVSQSPRYKVTKRGQDVTLRCDPISSHATLYWYQQALGQGPEFLTYFNYEAQPDKSGLPSDRFSAERPEGSISTLTIQRTEQRDSAMYRCASSVREGSYEQYFGPGTRLTVT.

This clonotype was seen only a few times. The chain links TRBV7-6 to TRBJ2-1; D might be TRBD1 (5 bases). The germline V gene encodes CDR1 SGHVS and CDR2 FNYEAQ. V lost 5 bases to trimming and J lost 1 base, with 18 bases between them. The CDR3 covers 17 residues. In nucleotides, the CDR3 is TGTGCCAGCAGCCTCGGACAAGAAGGAGCATCCTACAATGAGCAGTTCTTC. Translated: CASSLGQEGASYNEQFF.

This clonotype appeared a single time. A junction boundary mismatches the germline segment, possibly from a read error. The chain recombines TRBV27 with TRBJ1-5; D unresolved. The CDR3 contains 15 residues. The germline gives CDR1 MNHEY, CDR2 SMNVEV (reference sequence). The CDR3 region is CASRPGVVSNQPKHF. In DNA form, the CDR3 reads TGTGCCAGCAGACCCGGGGTGGTAAGCAATCAGCCCAAGCATTTT.

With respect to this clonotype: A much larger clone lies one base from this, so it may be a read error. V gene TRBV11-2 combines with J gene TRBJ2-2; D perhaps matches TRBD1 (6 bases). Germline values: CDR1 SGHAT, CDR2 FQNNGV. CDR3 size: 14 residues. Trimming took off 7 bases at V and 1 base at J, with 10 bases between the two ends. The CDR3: CASNQDRNTGELFF. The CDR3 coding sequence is TGTGCCAGCAACCAGGACAGGAACACCGGGGAGCTGTTTTTT.